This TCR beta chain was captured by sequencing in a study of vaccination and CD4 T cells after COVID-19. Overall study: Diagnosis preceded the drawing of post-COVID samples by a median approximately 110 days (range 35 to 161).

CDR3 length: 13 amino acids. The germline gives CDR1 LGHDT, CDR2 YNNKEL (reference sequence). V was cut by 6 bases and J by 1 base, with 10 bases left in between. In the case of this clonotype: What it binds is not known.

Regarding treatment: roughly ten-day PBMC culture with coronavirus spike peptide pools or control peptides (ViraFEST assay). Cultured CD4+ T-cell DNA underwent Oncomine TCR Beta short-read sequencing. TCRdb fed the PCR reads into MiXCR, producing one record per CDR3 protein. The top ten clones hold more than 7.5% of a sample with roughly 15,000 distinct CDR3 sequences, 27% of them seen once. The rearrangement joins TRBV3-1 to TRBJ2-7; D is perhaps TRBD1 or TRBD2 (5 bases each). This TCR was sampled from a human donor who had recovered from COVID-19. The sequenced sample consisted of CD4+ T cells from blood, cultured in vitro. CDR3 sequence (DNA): TGTGCCAGCAGGGGGGATACTTCCTACGAGCAGTACTTC. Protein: CASRGDTSYEQYF.